This T cell receptor beta chain was identified in a study of cytomegalovirus exposure and HLA in healthy donors. Study-wide findings and caveats: A later analysis found TCR association rates differed by HLA locus, highest for DRB1 and lowest for HLA-C.

With regard to this clone: Its antigen is not known.

Use of 60 Vbeta and 13 Jbeta primers characterized the PCR. Assay used: immunoSEQ multiplex PCR; TCRdb lists only in-frame clones, some missing. This repertoire comprises about 58,000 clones; its ten largest clones make up less than 2.5%. Sequencing was done on a sample of PBMCs. The TCR sequence derives from a woman aged 18-30 years in good health and CMV-seronegative.

CDR3 region: CASSSGRDRAGGYTF. As DNA, the CDR3 is TGTGCCAGCAGCTCCGGTAGGGACAGGGCAGGGGGCTACACCTTC. The J gene is TRBJ1-2, the V gene TRBV7-9; 9 bases align to TRBD1. This CDR3 comprises 15 residues. V shed 4 bases, J shed 8 bases, and the junction held 11 bases outside the gene matches. The V gene's germline CDR1 is SEHNR and CDR2 FQNEAQ (reference sequence).